The TCR beta chain described here comes from a study of blood T cell repertoires in COVID-19. CDR3 size: 17 residues. Sequencing was performed with immunoSEQ multiplex PCR; in TCRdb, only in-frame clones are kept and a portion is missing. The table shows around 62,000 clones, with just over 85% occurring only once. This clone occurred once. This sequence was found in a woman aged 55-70 years with COVID-19, enrolled during active disease. The specimen sequenced was peripheral blood. The chain has TRBV21-1 and TRBJ1-2; the table gives TRBD1 as D, unverified against the DNA. TRBV21-1 is a recognized pseudogene. The CDR3 sequence: CASSKEDRAPVWDGYTF. The CDR3 nucleotides are TGTGCCAGCAGCAAAGAAGACAGGGCTCCCGTTTGGGATGGCTACACCTTC.